The entry below describes one T cell receptor beta chain. This sample is drawn from a study of T cells in Graves' hyperthyroidism and ophthalmopathy. CDR1 and CDR2 from the germline V gene are SQVTM and ANQGSEA. V was clipped by 3 bases and J by 4 bases; unmatched bases: 12. CDR3 length equals 16 residues. The CDR3 regions of TCR beta were amplified from RNA transcripts. The HTBI primer set drove a first-round RT-PCR of the TCR CDR3. One entry per CDR3 protein, called by TCRdb with MiXCR from the multiplex PCR reads. This table has more than 100,000 distinct CDR3 sequences, 40% to 50% appearing once. The TCR originated in a man between 40 and 49 years old with Graves' hyperthyroidism. The specimen sequenced was blood. This chain links TRBV29-1 with TRBJ2-7; TRBD2 matches 10 bases. The CDR3 region has the DNA TGCAGCGTTGATTCTCCGGAGGGACTAGCGCCTTACGAGCAGTACTTC. Translated, it gives CSVDSPEGLAPYEQYF.